The entry below gives a single T cell receptor (beta chain) sequence along with its context. Its antigen is unidentified. PCR involved 60 Vbeta and 13 Jbeta primers. TCRdb's table, derived via immunoSEQ multiplex PCR, lists solely in-frame clones and lacks some. The sample shows about 170,000 clones, roughly 78% of them seen only once. The germline CDR1 and CDR2 sequences are LGHNA and YNFKEQ. V lost 3 bases and J 6 bases, leaving 18 bases between the germline ends. This CDR3 has 16 residues. The record originates from a study of cytomegalovirus exposure and HLA in healthy donors. Across the study: Earlier findings included some 120 million unique TCR beta sequences obtained from 180 million or so T cells. Study observations and caveats: According to a later analysis, donors in an Asian-associated ancestry cluster reportedly had fewer N-insertions than the roughly 670-donor mean.

Sequencing was carried out using PBMCs. This receptor was identified in a woman aged 50 to 60 in good health and CMV-seropositive. The rearrangement links TRBV4-2 to TRBJ1-5; D ambiguous. CDR3 DNA sequence: TGTGCCAGCAGCCATGATCGACCGGGGTCGGGTCAGCCCCAGCATTTT. Translated, it gives CASSHDRPGSGQPQHF.